These 9 T cell receptor beta chains were all obtained from the same sample, sequenced in a study of graft-versus-host responses after intestinal transplantation. Method: immunoSEQ multiplex PCR; TCRdb's copy keeps in-frame clones and lacks some. The sample lists roughly 93,000 clones, around 93% occurring once. These receptors' antigens are unknown. The specimen comprised unstimulated CD8+ T cells sorted from spleen or lymph node cells, sampled before transplant. The receptor source for this set is a human donor who was the organ donor for an intestinal transplant.

This clone was seen once. V is TRBV27 and J is TRBJ2-4, with TRBD1 matching over 10 bases. In germline, CDR1 is MNHEY, CDR2 SMNVEV (reference sequence). The CDR3 contains 17 residues. V trimming: 3 bases; J trimming: 5 bases; junction bases outside the gene matches: 10. As DNA, the CDR3 is TGTGCCAGCAGTTTCGCGGACCCGGGACAGGGGCAAAACATTCAGTACTTC. Protein product: CASSFADPGQGQNIQYF.

The chain has TRBV9 and TRBJ2-2; a possible D gene is TRBD2 (6 bases). Germline V gene lookup returns CDR1 SGDLS and CDR2 YYNGEE. The CDR3 is 16 residues long. V lost 4 bases to trimming and J lost 2 bases, with 15 bases between them. In nucleotides, the CDR3 is TGTGCCAGCAGCTCCGGGACTTTCCTCAACACCGGGGAGCTGTTTTTT. The encoded protein is CASSSGTFLNTGELFF. The full variable domain, its missing parts supplied by reference TRBV9 and TRBJ2-2, is DSGVTQTPKHLITATGQRVTLRCSPRSGDLSVYWYQQSLDQGLQFLIQYYNGEERAKGNILERFSAQQFPDLHSELNLSSLELGDSALYFCASSSGTFLNTGELFFGEGSRLTVL.

In this sample, this clone turned up once. This chain links TRBV4-1 with TRBJ2-5, with 10 bases matching TRBD2. The assigned J gene may be wrong: the sequence end matches TRBJ2-7 better. The germline gives CDR1 MGHRA, CDR2 YSYEKL. CDR3 length: 17 residues. CDR3 loop: CASSQAGLLAGSYEQYF. CDR3 DNA: TGCGCCAGCAGCCAGGCCGGACTACTAGCGGGGAGCTACGAGCAGTACTTC.

The rearrangement links TRBV19 to TRBJ1-1; D may be TRBD1 (6 bases). The CDR3 totals 14 residues. From germline, CDR1 is LNHDA and CDR2 SQIVND (reference sequence). Trimming removed 3 bases at V and 5 bases at J, with 13 bases between. The CDR3, as DNA: TGTGCCAGTAGTATCGGCAGGGGAGAAACTGAAGCTTTCTTT. It codes for CASSIGRGETEAFF.

The chain joins TRBV19 to TRBJ2-7, with 8 positions matching TRBD1. Trimming cost V 5 bases and J 4 bases; bases outside gene matches: 4. This CDR3 is 13 amino acids long. CDR1 and CDR2 (germline): LNHDA, SQIVND (reference sequence). Here the CDR3 reads CASSVGQAYEQYF. The DNA of the CDR3 is TGTGCCAGTAGTGTGGGACAGGCTTACGAGCAGTACTTC.

Details on this clone: Other DNA sequences in the same sample also yield this CDR3. CDR3 DNA sequence: TGTGCCAGCAGCTTATCTGATGAGCAGTTCTTC. Protein product: CASSLSDEQFF. This chain connects TRBV7-9 to TRBJ2-1, with D uncertain. Germline loops: CDR1 SEHNR, CDR2 FQNEAQ (reference sequence). V shed 2 bases and J shed 8 bases, with 4 bases lying between them. The CDR3 runs to 11 residues.

The gene calls are TRBV4-3 and TRBJ1-6; 7 bases agree with TRBD1. V dropped 4 bases and J dropped 5; count of bases not matched to a gene: 11. The CDR3 extends over 17 amino acids. In germline, CDR1 is LGHNA, CDR2 YSLEER. In DNA, the CDR3 is TGCGCCAGCAGCCCGACTACACCGGGACAGAATAATTCACCCCTCCACTTT. It codes for CASSPTTPGQNNSPLHF.

The rearrangement links TRBV27 to TRBJ2-1, with 9 bases lining up with TRBD2. The CDR3 is 15 amino acids. Trimming at V came to 6 bases and at J to 0 bases, leaving 3 bases not matched to a gene. The germline V gene encodes CDR1 MNHEY and CDR2 SMNVEV (reference sequence). CDR3 residues: CASRTSGFSYNEQFF. CDR3 bases: TGTGCCAGCAGGACTAGCGGCTTCTCCTACAATGAGCAGTTCTTC.

V is TRBV5-4 and J is TRBJ1-2; perhaps TRBD1 as D (5 bases). CDR3 length: 14 residues. V was clipped by 4 bases and J by 4 bases, with 14 bases between them. Germline CDR1 reads SGHNT; CDR2 reads YYREEE (reference sequence). CDR3 residues: CASSATGVGYGYTF. CDR3 DNA: TGTGCCAGCAGCGCGACGGGGGTGGGCTATGGCTACACCTTC.